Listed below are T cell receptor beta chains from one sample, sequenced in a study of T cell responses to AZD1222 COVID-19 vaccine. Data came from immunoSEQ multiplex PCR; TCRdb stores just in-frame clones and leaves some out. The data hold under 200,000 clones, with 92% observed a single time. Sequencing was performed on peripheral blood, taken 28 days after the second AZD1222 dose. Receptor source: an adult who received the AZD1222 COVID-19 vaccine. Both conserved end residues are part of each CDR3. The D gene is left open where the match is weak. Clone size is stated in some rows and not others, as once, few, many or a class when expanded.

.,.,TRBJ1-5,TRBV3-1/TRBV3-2,TGTGCCAGCAGCCAAGATTCGGGGGGTCAGCCCCAGCATTTT,CASSQDSGGQPQHF
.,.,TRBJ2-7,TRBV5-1,TGCGCCAGCAGCTCGTACGACACGTCCTCCTACGAGCAGTACTTC,CASSSYDTSSYEQYF
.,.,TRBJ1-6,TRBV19,TGTGCCAGTAGTATTTCAGGGAGCTCCTATAATTCACCCCTCCACTTT,CASSISGSSYNSPLHF
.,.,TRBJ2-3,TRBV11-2,TGTGCCAGCAGCTTATTGGGAAAGCGGGTGGGATATAGCACAGATACGCAGTATTTT,CASSLLGKRVGYSTDTQYF
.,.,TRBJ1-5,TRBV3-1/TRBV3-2,TGTGCCAGCAGCCCGTTAGGGGGGCTTCTTCAGCCCCAGCATTTT,CASSPLGGLLQPQHF
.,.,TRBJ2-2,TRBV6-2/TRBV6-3,TGTGCCAGCAGTTATTGGGCCGAGGCCATAATGAACACCGGGGAGCTGTTTTTT,CASSYWAEAIMNTGELFF
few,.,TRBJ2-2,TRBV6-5,TGTGCCAGCCAACAACCAGGGACCGGGGAGCTGTTTTTT,CASQQPGTGELFF
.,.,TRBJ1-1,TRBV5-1,TGCGCCAGCAGCATCTCAGGGGAGGGGACTGAAGCTTTCTTT,CASSISGEGTEAFF
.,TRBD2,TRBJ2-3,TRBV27,TGTGCCAGCACCCTAGGGACTAGCGGGATACCTCGACCAGATACGCAGTATTTT,CASTLGTSGIPRPDTQYF
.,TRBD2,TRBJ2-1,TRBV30,TGTGCCTGGAGGGCGACTAGCGGGGGGAACAATGAGCAGTTCTTC,CAWRATSGGNNEQFF
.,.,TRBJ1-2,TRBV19,TGTGCCAGTAGTATAGAAAGGCAGGGCCCCTATGGCTACACCTTC,CASSIERQGPYGYTF
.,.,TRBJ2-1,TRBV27,TGTGCCAACAGAGACCCTCCGGGGGGCGCGTCCTACAATGAGCAGTTCTTC,CANRDPPGGASYNEQFF
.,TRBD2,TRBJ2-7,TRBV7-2,TGTGCCAGCAGTTTAGACGGGAGGGGGTCCTACGAGCAGTACTTC,CASSLDGRGSYEQYF
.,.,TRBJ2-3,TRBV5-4,TGTGCCAGCAGCGCGGTGGCGCCCCTAATAGATACGCAGTATTTT,CASSAVAPLIDTQYF
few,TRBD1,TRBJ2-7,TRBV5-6,TGTGCCAGCCTGACAGGGGGCACCTACGAGCAGTACTTC,CASLTGGTYEQYF
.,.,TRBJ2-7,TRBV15,TGTGCCACCCGACCCGGGATGGGGGGCTACGAGCAGTACTTC,CATRPGMGGYEQYF
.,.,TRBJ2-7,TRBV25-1,TGTGCCAGCAGTGAATCCTGGGGGTCCTACGAGCAGTACTTC,CASSESWGSYEQYF
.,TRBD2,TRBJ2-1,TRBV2,TGTGCCAGCAGTCGACTAGCGGGGCCCAATGAGCAGTTCTTC,CASSRLAGPNEQFF
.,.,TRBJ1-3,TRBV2,TGTGCCAGCAGCGGGGAACCAAACACCATATATTTT,CASSGEPNTIYF
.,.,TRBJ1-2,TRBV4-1,TGCGCCAGCAGCCCCCCGGACTATGGCTACACCTTC,CASSPPDYGYTF
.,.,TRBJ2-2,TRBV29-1,TGCAGTGGAAGGGGCTGGACCGGGGAGCTGTTTTTT,CSGRGWTGELFF
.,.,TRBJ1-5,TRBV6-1,TGTGCCAGCAGTGATAATCGGCCCCAAGGAGGGCAGCCCCAGCATTTT,CASSDNRPQGGQPQHF
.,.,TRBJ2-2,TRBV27,TGTGCCAGCAGTTTATATCTCGGTGGCACCGGGGAGCTGTTTTTT,CASSLYLGGTGELFF
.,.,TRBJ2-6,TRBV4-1,TGCGCCAGCAGCTCCTCCGGGGGACAGATTCGCTCTGGGGCCAACGTCCTGACTTTC,CASSSSGGQIRSGANVLTF
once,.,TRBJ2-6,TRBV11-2,TGTGCCAGCACCCCCAAGTCTGGGGCCAACGTCCTGACTTTC,CASTPKSGANVLTF
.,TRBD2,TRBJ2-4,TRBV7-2,TGTGCCAGCAGCTTAGTCCGCGGGAGGGGTGGAAACATTCAGTACTTC,CASSLVRGRGGNIQYF
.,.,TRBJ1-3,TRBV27,TGTGCCAGCAGTTTAGCCGGGGATCCGGGAAACACCATATATTTT,CASSLAGDPGNTIYF
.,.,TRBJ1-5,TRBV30,TGTGCCTGGAGTCGGACAGTTAGCAATCAGCCCCAGCATTTT,CAWSRTVSNQPQHF
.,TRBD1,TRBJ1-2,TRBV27,TGTGCCAGCAGAGCCGGGACAGGGGATCTTCGAGGATATGGCTACACCTTC,CASRAGTGDLRGYGYTF
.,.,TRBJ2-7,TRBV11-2,TGTGCCAGCAGCTTAGAGGGGCACTCCTACGAGCAGTACTTC,CASSLEGHSYEQYF
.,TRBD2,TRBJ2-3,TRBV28,TGTGCCAGCAGTTCACTAGCGGGAGGGGTAGATACGCAGTATTTT,CASSSLAGGVDTQYF
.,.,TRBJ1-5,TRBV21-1,TGTGCCAGCAGCGCAAAAAACAGGGTAAATCAGCCCCAGCATTTT,CASSAKNRVNQPQHF
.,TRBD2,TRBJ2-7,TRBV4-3,TGCGCCAGCAGCCAAGAGAGTCTAGCGGGGCCCTACGAGCAGTACTTC,CASSQESLAGPYEQYF
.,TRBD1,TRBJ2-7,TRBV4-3,TGCGCCAGCAGCCCAGAGACAGGGGGTAACTACGAGCAGTACTTC,CASSPETGGNYEQYF
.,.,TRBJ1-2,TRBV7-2,TGTGCCAGCAGCGCTCTCAGGGTGTTTGGCTACACCTTC,CASSALRVFGYTF
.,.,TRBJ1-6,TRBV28,TGTGCCAGCAGAGAAACCGGGGCTTTCCAGGATTCACCCCTCCACTTT,CASRETGAFQDSPLHF
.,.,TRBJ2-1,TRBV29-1,TGCAGCGTTGAAGGCATATTTAGGGGTTACAATGAGCAGTTCTTC,CSVEGIFRGYNEQFF
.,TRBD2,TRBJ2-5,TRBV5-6,TGTGCCAGCAACTGGGGGGGAGAGACCCAGTACTTC,CASNWGGETQYF
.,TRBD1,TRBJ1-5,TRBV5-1,TGCGCCAGCAGCCCCCGGACAGGGGTTCAGCCCCAGCATTTT,CASSPRTGVQPQHF
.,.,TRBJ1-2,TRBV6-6,TGTGCCAGCAGTCGGAACAGCCCCTATGGCTACACCTTC,CASSRNSPYGYTF